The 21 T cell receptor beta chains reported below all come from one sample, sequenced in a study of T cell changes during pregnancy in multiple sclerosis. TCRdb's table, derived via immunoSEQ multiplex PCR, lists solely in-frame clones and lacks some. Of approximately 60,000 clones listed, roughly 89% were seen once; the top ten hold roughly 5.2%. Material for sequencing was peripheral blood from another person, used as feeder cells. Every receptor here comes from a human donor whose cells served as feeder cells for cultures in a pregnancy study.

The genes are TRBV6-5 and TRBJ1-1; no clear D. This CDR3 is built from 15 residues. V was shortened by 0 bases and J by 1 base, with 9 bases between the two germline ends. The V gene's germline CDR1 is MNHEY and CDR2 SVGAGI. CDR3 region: CASSYSGQANTEAFF. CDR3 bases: TGTGCCAGCAGTTACTCAGGGCAGGCGAACACTGAAGCTTTCTTT.

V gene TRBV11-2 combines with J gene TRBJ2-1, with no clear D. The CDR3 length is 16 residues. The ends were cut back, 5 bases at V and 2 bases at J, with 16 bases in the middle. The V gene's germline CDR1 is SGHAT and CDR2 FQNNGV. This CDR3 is CASSLKASRAYNEQFF. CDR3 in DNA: TGTGCCAGCAGCCTCAAAGCTAGTCGGGCCTACAATGAGCAGTTCTTC.

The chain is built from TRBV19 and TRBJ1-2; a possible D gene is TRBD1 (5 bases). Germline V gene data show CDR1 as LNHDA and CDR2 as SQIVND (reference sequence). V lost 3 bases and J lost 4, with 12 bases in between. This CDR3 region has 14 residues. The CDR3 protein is CASSIRAEAYGYTF. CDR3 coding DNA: TGTGCCAGTAGTATCAGGGCGGAGGCCTATGGCTACACCTTC.

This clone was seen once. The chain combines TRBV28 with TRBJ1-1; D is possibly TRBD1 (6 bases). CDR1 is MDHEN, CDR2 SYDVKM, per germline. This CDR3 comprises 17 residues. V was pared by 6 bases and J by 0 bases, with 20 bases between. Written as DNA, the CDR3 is TGTGCCAGCAGCGCACGGGCAGGGACAAAAATGAACACTGAAGCTTTCTTT. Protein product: CASSARAGTKMNTEAFF.

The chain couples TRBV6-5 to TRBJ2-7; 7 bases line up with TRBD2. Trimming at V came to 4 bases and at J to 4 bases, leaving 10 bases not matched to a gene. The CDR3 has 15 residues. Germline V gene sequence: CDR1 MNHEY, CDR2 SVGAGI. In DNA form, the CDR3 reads TGTGCCAGCAGTTCCCCCGGGGGAGGGAAGTACGAGCAGTACTTC. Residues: CASSSPGGGKYEQYF.

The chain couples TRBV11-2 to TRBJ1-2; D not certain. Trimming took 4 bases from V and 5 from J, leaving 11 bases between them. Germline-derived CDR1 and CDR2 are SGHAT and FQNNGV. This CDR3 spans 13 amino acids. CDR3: CASSSEKGYGYTF. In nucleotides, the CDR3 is TGTGCCAGCAGCTCGGAGAAGGGATATGGCTACACCTTC.

CDR3 DNA: TGTGCCAGCATCCGGGCTAGCGGGAACAACGAGCAGTACTTC. This encodes CASIRASGNNEQYF. This chain uses TRBV6-1 with TRBJ2-7; TRBD2 aligns across 9 bases. The CDR3 consists of 14 residues. Germline V lookup: CDR1 MNHNS, CDR2 SASEGT. V lost 7 bases and J lost 5; bases outside the gene matches: 9.

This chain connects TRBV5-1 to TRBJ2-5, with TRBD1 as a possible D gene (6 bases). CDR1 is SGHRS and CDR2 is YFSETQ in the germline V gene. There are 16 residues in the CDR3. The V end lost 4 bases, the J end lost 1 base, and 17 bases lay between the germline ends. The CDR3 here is CASSPGTRGTQETQYF. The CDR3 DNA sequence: TGCGCCAGCAGCCCCGGGACAAGGGGGACCCAAGAGACCCAGTACTTC.

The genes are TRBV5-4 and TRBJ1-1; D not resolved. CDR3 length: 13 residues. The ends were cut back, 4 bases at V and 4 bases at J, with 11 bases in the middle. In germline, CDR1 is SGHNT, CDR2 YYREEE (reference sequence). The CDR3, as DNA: TGTGCCAGCAGCCCCCCATACAGCACTGAAGCTTTCTTT. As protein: CASSPPYSTEAFF.

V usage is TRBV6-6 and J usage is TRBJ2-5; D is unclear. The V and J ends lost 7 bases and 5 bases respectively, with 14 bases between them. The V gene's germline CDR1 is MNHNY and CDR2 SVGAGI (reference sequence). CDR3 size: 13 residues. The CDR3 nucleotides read TGTGCCAGCATTACCCCCGATGAGGAGACCCAGTACTTC. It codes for CASITPDEETQYF.

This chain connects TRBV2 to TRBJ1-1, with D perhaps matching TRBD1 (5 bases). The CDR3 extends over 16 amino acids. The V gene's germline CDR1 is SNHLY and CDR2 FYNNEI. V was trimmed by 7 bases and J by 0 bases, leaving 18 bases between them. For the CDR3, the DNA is TGTGCCAGCATCTGGACATTGGAATCCATGAACACTGAAGCTTTCTTT. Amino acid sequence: CASIWTLESMNTEAFF.

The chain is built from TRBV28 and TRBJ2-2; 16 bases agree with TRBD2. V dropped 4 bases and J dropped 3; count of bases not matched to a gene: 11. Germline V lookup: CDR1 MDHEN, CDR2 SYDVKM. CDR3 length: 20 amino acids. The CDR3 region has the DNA TGTGCCAGCAGTTCTGGGACTAGCGGGAGGGTATGGCGTGACACCGGGGAGCTGTTTTTT. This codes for CASSSGTSGRVWRDTGELFF.

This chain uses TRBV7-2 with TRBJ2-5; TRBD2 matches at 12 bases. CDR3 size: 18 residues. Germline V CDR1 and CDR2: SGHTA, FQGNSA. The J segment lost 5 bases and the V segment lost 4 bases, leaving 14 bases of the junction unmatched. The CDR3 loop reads CASSYVTSGGIGSETQYF. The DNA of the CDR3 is TGTGCCAGCAGCTACGTTACTAGCGGGGGGATTGGGTCTGAGACCCAGTACTTC.

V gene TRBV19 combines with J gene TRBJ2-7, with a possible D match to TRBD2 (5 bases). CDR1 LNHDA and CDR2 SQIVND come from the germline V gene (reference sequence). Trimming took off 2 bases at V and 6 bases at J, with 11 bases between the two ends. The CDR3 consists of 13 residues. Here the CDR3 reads CASSIRERGEQYF. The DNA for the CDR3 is TGTGCCAGTAGTATAAGGGAGCGAGGCGAGCAGTACTTC.

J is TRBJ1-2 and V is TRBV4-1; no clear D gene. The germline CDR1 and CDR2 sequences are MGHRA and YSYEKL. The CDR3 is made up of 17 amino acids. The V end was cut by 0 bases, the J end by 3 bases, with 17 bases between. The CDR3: CASSQEQVRGSYYGYTF. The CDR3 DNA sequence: TGCGCCAGCAGCCAAGAACAAGTGCGCGGGAGCTACTATGGCTACACCTTC.

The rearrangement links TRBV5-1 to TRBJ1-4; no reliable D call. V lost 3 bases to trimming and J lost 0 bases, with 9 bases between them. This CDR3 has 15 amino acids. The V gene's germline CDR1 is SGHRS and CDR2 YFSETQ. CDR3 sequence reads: CASSSGLTTNEKLFF. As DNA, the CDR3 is TGCGCCAGCAGCTCGGGCCTTACAACTAATGAAAAACTGTTTTTT.

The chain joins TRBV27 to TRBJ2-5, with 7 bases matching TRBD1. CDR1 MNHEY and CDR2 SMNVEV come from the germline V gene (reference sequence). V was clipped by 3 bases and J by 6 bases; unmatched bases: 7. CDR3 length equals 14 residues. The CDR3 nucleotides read TGTGCCAGCAGTTTTACACAGGGGCGAAAGACCCAGTACTTC. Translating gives CASSFTQGRKTQYF.

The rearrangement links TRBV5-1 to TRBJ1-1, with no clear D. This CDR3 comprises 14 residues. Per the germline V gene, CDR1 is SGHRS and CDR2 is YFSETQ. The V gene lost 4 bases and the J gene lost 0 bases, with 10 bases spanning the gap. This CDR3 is CASSAGPMNTEAFF. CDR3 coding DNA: TGCGCCAGCAGCGCCGGACCGATGAACACTGAAGCTTTCTTT.

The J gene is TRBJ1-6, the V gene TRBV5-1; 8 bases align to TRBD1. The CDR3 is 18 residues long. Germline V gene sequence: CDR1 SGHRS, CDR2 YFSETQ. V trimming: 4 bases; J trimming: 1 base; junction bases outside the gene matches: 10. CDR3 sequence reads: CASSPGPRQGSYNSPLHF. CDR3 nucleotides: TGCGCCAGCAGCCCGGGCCCACGACAGGGGTCCTATAATTCACCCCTCCACTTT.

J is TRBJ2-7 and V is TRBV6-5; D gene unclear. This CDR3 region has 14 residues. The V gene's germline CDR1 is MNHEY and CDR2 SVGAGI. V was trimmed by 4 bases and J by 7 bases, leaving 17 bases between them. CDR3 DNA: TGTGCCAGCAGTTCCTCCCCTGGAGCTAGGGAGCAGTACTTC. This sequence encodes CASSSSPGAREQYF.

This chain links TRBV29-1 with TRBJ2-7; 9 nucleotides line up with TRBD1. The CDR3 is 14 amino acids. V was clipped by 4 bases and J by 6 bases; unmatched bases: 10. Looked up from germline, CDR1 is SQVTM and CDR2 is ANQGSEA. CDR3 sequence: CSVAQSGTGIEQYF. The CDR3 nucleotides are TGCAGCGTTGCTCAGAGCGGGACAGGGATCGAGCAGTACTTC.